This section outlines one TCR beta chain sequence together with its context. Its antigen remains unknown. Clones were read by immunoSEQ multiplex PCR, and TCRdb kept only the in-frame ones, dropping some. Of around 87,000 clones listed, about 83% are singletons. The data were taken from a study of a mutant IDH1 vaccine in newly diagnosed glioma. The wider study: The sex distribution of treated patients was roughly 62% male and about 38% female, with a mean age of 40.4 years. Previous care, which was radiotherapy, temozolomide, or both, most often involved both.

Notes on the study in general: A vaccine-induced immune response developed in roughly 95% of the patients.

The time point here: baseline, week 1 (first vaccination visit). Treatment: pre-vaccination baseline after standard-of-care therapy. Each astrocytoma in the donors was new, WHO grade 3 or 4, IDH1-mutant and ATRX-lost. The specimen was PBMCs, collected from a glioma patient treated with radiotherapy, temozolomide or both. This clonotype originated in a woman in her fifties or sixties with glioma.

The CDR3 here is CASSLEKGTNVLTF. The CDR3 DNA reads TGTGCCAGCAGCTTGGAGAAGGGAACCAACGTCCTGACTTTC. The V gene is TRBV5-8, the J gene TRBJ2-6; D is uncertain. Deletions cut 0 bases from V and 8 bases from J, with 9 bases between. Per germline, CDR1 SGHTS and CDR2 YDEGEE. The CDR3 consists of 14 residues. The variable domain in full, completed from reference TRBV5-8 and TRBJ2-6, reads EAGVTQSPTHLIKTRGQQATLRCSPISGHTSVYWYQQALGLGLQFLLWYDEGEERNRGNFPPRFSGRQFPNYSSELNVNALELEDSALYLCASSLEKGTNVLTFGAGSRLTVL.